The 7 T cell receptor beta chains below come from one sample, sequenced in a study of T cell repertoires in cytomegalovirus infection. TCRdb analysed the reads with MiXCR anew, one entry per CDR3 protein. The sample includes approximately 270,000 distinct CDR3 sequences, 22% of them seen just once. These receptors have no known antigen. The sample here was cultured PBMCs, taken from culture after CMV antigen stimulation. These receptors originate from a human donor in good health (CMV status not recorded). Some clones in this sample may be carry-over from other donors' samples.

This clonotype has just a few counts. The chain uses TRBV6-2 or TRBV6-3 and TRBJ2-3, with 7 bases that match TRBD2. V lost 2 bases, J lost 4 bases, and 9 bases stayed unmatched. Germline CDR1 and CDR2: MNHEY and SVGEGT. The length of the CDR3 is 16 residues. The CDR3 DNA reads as TGTGCCAGCAGTTACGACGGCGGGAGAGGGTCAGATACGCAGTATTTT. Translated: CASSYDGGRGSDTQYF.

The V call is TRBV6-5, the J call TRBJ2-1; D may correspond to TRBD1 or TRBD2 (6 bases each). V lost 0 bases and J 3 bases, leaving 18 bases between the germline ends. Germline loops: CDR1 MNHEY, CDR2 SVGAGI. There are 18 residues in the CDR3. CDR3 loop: CASSYSPGQGRLYNEQFF. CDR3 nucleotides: TGTGCCAGCAGTTACTCACCGGGGCAGGGGAGGCTCTACAATGAGCAGTTCTTC.

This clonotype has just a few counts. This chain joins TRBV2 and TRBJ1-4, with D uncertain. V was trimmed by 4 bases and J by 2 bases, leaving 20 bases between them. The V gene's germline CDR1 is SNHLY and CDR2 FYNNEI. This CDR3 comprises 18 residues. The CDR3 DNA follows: TGTGCCAGCAGTGGCCCCCGGACGATTGCCCTTACTAATGAAAAACTGTTTTTT. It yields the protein CASSGPRTIALTNEKLFF.

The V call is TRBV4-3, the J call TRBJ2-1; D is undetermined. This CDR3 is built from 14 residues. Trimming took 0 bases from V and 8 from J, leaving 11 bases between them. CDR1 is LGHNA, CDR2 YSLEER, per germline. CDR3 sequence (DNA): TGCGCCAGCAGCCAAGATATTAGCTTCGATGAGCAGTTCTTC. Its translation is CASSQDISFDEQFF.

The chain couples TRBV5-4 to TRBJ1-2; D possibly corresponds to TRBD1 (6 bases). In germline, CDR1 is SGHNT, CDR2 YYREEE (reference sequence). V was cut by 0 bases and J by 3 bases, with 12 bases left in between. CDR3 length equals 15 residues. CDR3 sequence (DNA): TGTGCCAGCAGCTTGGTAGGACAGCGATACTATGGCTACACCTTC. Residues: CASSLVGQRYYGYTF.

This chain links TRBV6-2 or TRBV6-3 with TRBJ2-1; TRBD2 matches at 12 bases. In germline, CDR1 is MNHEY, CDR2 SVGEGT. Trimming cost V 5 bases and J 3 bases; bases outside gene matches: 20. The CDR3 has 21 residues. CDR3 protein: CASSTTTRLAGGPRLYNEQFF. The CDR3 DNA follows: TGTGCCAGCAGTACTACAACCCGTCTAGCGGGAGGGCCTAGGCTCTACAATGAGCAGTTCTTC.

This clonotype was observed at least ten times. Here the CDR3 reads CASSAQGAANYGYTF. The CDR3 DNA is TGTGCCAGCAGCGCCCAGGGTGCGGCTAACTATGGCTACACCTTC. V is TRBV7-2 and J is TRBJ1-2, with a tentative D call TRBD1 (5 bases). The V gene's germline CDR1 is SGHTA and CDR2 FQGNSA. This CDR3 contains 15 residues. V gave up 5 bases and J gave up 0 bases, with 13 bases separating them.